This T cell receptor beta chain appears in the sequencing data of a study of blood T cell repertoires in COVID-19. Study at large: Acute-phase and convalescent COVID-19 samples originated in the United States, Italy and Spain. Sources were T cells, B-cell-depleted T cells, or PBMCs; the material itself was cDNA or gDNA.

This CDR3 comprises 18 residues. Germline V gene data show CDR1 as MDHEN and CDR2 as SYDVKM. Losses at the gene ends were 2 bases for V and 2 bases for J; bases not matched to a gene: 10. Per the original methods: From reference gene primer amplification, estimates of nucleated cell counts were derived. The table came from immunoSEQ multiplex PCR; TCRdb's copy has only in-frame clones and leaves some out. Clone size and V and J calls were adopted from that table, with D and trimming inferred from the DNA. The sample lists approximately 140,000 clones, around four fifths occurring once. The TCR originated in a middle-aged woman with active or convalescent COVID-19. The sequenced sample was peripheral blood. This rearrangement joins TRBV28 to TRBJ2-5; 11 bases agree with TRBD2. CDR3 loop: CASSLPPFASGRQETQYF. CDR3 nucleotide sequence: TGTGCCAGCAGTTTACCCCCCTTTGCTAGCGGGAGGCAAGAGACCCAGTACTTC.